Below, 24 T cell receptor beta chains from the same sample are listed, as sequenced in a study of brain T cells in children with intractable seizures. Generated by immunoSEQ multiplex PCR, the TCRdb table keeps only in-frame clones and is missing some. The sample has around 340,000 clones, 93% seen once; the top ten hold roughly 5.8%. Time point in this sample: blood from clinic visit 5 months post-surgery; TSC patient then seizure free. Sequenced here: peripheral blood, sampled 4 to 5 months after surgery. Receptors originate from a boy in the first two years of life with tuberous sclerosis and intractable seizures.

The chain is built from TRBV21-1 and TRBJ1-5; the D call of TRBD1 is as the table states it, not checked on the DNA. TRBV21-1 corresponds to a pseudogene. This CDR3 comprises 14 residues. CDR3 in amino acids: CASSSGQGNQPQHF. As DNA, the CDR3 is TGTGCCAGCAGCAGCGGACAGGGTAATCAGCCCCAGCATTTT.

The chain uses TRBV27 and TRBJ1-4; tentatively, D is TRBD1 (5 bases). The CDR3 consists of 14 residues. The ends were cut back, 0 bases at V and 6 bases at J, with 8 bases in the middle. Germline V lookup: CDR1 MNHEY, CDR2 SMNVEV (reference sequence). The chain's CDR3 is CASSLSRADEKLFF. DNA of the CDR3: TGTGCCAGCAGTTTATCCAGGGCGGATGAAAAACTGTTTTTT.

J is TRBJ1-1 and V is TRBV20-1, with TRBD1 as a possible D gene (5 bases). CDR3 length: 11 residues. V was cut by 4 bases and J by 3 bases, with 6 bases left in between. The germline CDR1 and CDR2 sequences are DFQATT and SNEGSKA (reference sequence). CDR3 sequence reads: CSAKGHTEAFF. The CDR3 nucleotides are TGCAGTGCTAAGGGGCACACTGAAGCTTTCTTT.

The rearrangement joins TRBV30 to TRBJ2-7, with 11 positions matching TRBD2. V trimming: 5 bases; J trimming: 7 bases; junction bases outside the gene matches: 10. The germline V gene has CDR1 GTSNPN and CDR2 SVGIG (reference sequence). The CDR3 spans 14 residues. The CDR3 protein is CAWARLAGFGEQYF. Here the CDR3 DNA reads TGTGCCTGGGCTCGACTAGCGGGATTCGGGGAGCAGTACTTC.

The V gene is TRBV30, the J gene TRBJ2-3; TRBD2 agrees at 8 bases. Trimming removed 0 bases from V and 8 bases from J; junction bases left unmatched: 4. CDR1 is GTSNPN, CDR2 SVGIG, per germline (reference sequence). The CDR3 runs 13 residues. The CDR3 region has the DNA TGTGCCTGGAGTGTGCTAGCGGGCGGTACGCAGTATTTT. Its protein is CAWSVLAGGTQYF.

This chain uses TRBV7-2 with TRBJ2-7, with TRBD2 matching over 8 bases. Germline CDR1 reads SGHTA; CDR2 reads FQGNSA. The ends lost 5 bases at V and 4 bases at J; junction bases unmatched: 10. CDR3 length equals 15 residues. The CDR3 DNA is TGTGCCAGCAGCATCACGCCGGGACTAGTTTACGAGCAGTACTTC. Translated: CASSITPGLVYEQYF.

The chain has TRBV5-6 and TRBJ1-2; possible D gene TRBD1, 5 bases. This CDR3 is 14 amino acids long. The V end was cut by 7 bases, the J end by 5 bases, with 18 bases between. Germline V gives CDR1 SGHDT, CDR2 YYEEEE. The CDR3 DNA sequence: TGTGCCAGCTGCGTTTTGGGGCAGAAGTATGGCTACACCTTC. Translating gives CASCVLGQKYGYTF.

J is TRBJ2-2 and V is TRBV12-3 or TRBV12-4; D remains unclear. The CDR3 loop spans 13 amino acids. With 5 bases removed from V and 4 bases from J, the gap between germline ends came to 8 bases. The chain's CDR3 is CASSLSTTGELFF. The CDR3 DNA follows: TGTGCCAGCAGTCTTTCGACCACCGGGGAGCTGTTTTTT.

The DNA of the CDR3 is TGCAGCGTTGAAGATGAAAGGGGATATTTCACAGATACGCAGTATTTT. Translating gives CSVEDERGYFTDTQYF. This rearrangement joins TRBV29-1 to TRBJ2-3, with a tentative D call TRBD1 (5 bases). Germline V CDR1 and CDR2: SQVTM, ANQGSEA. The length of the CDR3 is 16 residues. V was clipped by 0 bases and J by 2 bases, with 15 bases between them.

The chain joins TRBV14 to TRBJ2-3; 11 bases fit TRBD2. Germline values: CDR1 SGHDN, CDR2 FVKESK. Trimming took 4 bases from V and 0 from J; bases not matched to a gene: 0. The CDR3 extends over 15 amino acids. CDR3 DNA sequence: TGTGCCAGCAGCCGGACTAGCGGGAGCACAGATACGCAGTATTTT. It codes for CASSRTSGSTDTQYF.

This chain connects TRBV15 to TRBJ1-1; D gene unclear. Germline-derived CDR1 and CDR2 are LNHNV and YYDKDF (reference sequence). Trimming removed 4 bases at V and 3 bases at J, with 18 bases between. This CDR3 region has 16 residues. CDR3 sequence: CATSNGYGETDTEAFF. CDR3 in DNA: TGTGCCACCAGCAATGGGTACGGGGAGACGGACACTGAAGCTTTCTTT.

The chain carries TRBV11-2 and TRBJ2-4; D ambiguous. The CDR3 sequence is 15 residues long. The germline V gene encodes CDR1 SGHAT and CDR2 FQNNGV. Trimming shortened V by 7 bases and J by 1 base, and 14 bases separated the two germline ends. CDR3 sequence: CASTPSPAAKNIQYF. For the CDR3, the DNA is TGTGCCAGCACCCCGAGTCCAGCGGCCAAAAACATTCAGTACTTC.

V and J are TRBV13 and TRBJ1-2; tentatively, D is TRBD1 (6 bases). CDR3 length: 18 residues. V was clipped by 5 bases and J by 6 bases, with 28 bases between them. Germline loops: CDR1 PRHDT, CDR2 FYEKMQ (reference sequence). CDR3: CASSPLILQGRHQHGYTF. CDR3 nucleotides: TGTGCCAGCAGCCCACTTATCTTACAGGGACGACATCAGCATGGCTACACCTTC.

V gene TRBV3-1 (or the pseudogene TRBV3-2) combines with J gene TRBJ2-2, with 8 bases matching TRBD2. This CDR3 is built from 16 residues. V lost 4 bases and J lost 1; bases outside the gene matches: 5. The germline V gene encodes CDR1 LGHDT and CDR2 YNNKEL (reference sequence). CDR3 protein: CASSRLANLNTGELFF. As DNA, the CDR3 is TGTGCCAGCAGCCGACTAGCGAATTTGAACACCGGGGAGCTGTTTTTT.

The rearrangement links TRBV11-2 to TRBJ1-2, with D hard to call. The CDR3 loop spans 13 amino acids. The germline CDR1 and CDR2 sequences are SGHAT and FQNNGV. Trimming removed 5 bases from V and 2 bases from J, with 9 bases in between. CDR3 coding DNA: TGTGCCAGCAGCCAGGCAGACAACTATGGCTACACCTTC. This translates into CASSQADNYGYTF. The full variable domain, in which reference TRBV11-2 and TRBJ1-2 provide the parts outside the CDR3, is EAGVAQSPRYKIIEKRQSVAFWCNPISGHATLYWYQQILGQGPKLLIQFQNNGVVDDSQLPKDRFSAERLKGVDSTLKIQPAKLEDSAVYLCASSQADNYGYTFGSGTRLTVV.

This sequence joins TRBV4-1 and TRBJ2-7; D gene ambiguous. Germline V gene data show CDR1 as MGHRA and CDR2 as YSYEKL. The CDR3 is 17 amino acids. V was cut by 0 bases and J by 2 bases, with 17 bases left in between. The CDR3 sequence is CASSQDLYGSRTYEQYF. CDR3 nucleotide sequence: TGCGCCAGCAGCCAAGATCTTTACGGCTCGAGGACCTACGAGCAGTACTTC.

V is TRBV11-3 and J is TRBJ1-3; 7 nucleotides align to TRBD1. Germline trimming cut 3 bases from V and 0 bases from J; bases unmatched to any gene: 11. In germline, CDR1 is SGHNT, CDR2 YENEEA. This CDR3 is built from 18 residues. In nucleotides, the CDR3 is TGTGCCAGCAGCTTCAGTCCGGGACAGCAGCCCTCTGGAAACACCATATATTTT. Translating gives CASSFSPGQQPSGNTIYF.

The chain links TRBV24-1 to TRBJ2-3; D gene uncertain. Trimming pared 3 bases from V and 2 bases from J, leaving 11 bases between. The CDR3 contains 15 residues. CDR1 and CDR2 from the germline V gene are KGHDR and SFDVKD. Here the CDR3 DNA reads TGTGCCACCAGTGATAGAACAGCTCTCACAGATACGCAGTATTTT. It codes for CATSDRTALTDTQYF.

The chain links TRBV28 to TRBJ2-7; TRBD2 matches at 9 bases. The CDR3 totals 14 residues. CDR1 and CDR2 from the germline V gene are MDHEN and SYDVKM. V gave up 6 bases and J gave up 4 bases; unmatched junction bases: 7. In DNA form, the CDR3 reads TGTGCCAGCAGGTCTCCCAGCGGGAGGTACGAGCAGTACTTC. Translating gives CASRSPSGRYEQYF.

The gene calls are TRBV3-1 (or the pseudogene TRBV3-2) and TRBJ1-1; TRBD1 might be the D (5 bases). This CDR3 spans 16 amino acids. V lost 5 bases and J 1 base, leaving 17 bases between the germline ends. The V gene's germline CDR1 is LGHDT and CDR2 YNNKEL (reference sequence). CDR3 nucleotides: TGTGCCAGCAGCAGGATAATAGGGGCGCGGAACACTGAAGCTTTCTTT. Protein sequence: CASSRIIGARNTEAFF.

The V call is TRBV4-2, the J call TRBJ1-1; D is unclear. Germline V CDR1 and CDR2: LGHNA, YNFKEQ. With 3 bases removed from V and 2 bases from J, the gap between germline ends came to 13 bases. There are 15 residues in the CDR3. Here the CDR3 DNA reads TGTGCCAGCAGCCACCAAGAGGCAGACAACACTGAAGCTTTCTTT. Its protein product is CASSHQEADNTEAFF.

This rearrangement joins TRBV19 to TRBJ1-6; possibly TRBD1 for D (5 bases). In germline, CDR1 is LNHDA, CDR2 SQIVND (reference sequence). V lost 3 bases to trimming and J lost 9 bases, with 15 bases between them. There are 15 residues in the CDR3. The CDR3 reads CASSIDLGESSPLHF. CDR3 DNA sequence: TGTGCCAGTAGTATTGATCTAGGGGAGAGTTCACCCCTCCACTTT. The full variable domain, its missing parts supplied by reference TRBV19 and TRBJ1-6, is DGGITQSPKYLFRKEGQNVTLSCEQNLNHDAMYWYRQDPGQGLRLIYYSQIVNDFQKGDIAEGYSVSREKKESFPLTVTSAQKNPTAFYLCASSIDLGESSPLHFGNGTRLTVT.

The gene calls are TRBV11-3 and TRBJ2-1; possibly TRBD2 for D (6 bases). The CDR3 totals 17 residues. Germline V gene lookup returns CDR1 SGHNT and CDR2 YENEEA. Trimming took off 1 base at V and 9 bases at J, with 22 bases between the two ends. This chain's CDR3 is CASSLAVVGGPPGEQFF. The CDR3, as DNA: TGTGCCAGCAGCTTAGCGGTAGTGGGGGGACCTCCGGGTGAGCAGTTCTTC.

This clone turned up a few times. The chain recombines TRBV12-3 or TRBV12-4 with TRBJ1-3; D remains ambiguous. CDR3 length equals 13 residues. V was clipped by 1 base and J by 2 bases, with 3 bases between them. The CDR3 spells CASSLGAGNTIYF. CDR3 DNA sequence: TGTGCCAGCAGTTTAGGAGCTGGAAACACCATATATTTT.